The rows below give T cell receptor beta chains drawn from one sample of a study of patients and donors after allogeneic stem cell transplantation. A single record per CDR3 protein comes from TCRdb applying MiXCR to the RT-PCR reads. The sample lists 20,000 to 30,000 distinct CDR3 sequences, around 7.4% occurring once. Sample: blood, either unsorted or a sorted T cell fraction (not recorded which). The source is a human donor who was either an allogeneic HSCT recipient or a stem cell or donor lymphocyte infusion donor (not recorded which). It is not recorded whose cells these are; they may come from a transplant donor. Both conserved end residues are part of each CDR3. The D gene is left open where the match is weak. A clone size is listed for some rows: how often the clone was seen (once, few, many), or a class if it is expanded.

v_call: TRBV5-1
clone_size: NA
j_call: TRBJ2-1
d_call: NA
cdr3_aa: CASSYSWTDNEQFF
cdr3_nt: TGCGCCAGCAGCTATTCCTGGACGGACAATGAGCAGTTCTTC

v_call: TRBV24-1
clone_size: many
j_call: TRBJ1-4
d_call: NA
cdr3_aa: CATSDETGKLFF
cdr3_nt: TGTGCCACCAGTGATGAGACGGGGAAACTGTTTTTT

v_call: TRBV9
clone_size: many
j_call: TRBJ2-7
d_call: TRBD2
cdr3_aa: CASSAAGTRSYEQYF
cdr3_nt: TGTGCCAGCAGCGCCGCCGGGACTAGGTCCTACGAGCAGTACTTC

v_call: TRBV6-6
clone_size: many
j_call: TRBJ2-2
d_call: NA
cdr3_aa: CASSWTTGGELFF
cdr3_nt: TGTGCCAGCAGTTGGACAACCGGCGGGGAGCTGTTTTTT

v_call: TRBV11-3
clone_size: few
j_call: TRBJ1-1
d_call: NA
cdr3_aa: CASSLRRGDKAFF
cdr3_nt: TGTGCCAGCAGCTTACGACGAGGGGATAAAGCTTTCTTT

v_call: TRBV7-9
clone_size: NA
j_call: TRBJ1-1
d_call: NA
cdr3_aa: CASRGTRGTNTEAFF
cdr3_nt: TGTGCCAGCAGGGGAACCCGGGGGACGAACACTGAAGCTTTCTTT

v_call: TRBV12-3/TRBV12-4
clone_size: many
j_call: TRBJ2-1
d_call: TRBD2
cdr3_aa: CASSFWFLCGGRANHNEQFF
cdr3_nt: TGTGCCAGCAGTTTTTGGTTTTTGTGTGGCGGGAGGGCCAACCACAATGAGCAGTTCTTC

v_call: TRBV7-9
clone_size: many
j_call: TRBJ1-1
d_call: NA
cdr3_aa: CASSSLYLGTEAFF
cdr3_nt: TGTGCCAGCAGCTCACTCTATCTCGGCACTGAAGCTTTCTTT

v_call: TRBV20-1
clone_size: many
j_call: TRBJ1-6
d_call: TRBD1
cdr3_aa: CSARDGRQGLGSPLHF
cdr3_nt: TGCAGTGCTAGAGATGGACGACAGGGATTGGGGTCACCCCTCCACTTT

v_call: TRBV5-1
clone_size: NA
j_call: TRBJ2-2
d_call: NA
cdr3_aa: CASSISGIGTGELFF
cdr3_nt: TGCGCCAGCAGCATTAGCGGAATTGGCACCGGGGAGCTGTTTTTT

v_call: TRBV9
clone_size: few
j_call: TRBJ2-3
d_call: TRBD1
cdr3_aa: CASSVWTGPPDTQYF
cdr3_nt: TGTGCCAGCAGCGTTTGGACAGGGCCACCGGATACGCAGTATTTT

v_call: TRBV6-2/TRBV6-3
clone_size: many
j_call: TRBJ2-5
d_call: NA
cdr3_aa: CASSWVGEAQYF
cdr3_nt: TGTGCCAGCTCATGGGTTGGGGAGGCCCAGTACTTC

v_call: TRBV6-1
clone_size: NA
j_call: TRBJ2-2
d_call: TRBD2
cdr3_aa: CASITGGAIGTGELFF
cdr3_nt: TGTGCCAGCATTACGGGGGGGGCGATAGGTACCGGGGAGCTGTTTTTT